Listed below are T cell receptor beta chains from one sample, sequenced in a study of T-cell reconstitution after alpha-beta-depleted transplantation in children. Each CDR3 protein is one row after TCRdb ran MiXCR on the PCR reads. The table records over 550,000 distinct CDR3 sequences, about 10% of them present only once. This specimen was PBMCs from the stem cell graft donor, taken from the stem cell graft. The receptors stem from a human donor who donated a stem cell graft to a child with acute myeloid leukemia. The CDR3 runs from the conserved cysteine through the conserved F or W. D genes are given only for firm matches. The listing skips clone size in some rows; elsewhere it reads once, few, many or a size class.

>TRBJ1-3|.|many|TRBV24-1
CATSDPTVASGNTIYF
TGTGCCACCAGTGACCCCACAGTCGCCTCTGGAAACACCATATATTTT
>TRBJ2-5|TRBD2|few|TRBV5-1
CASSLGTRGETQYF
TGCGCCAGCAGCTTGGGGACTAGAGGGGAGACCCAGTACTTC
>TRBJ1-1|.|.|TRBV12-3/TRBV12-4
CASSLWAGTGNTEAFF
TGTGCCAGCAGTTTATGGGCGGGGACGGGGAACACTGAAGCTTTCTTT
>TRBJ2-7|TRBD2|few|TRBV15
CATSRAMGTSGRVSYEQYF
TGTGCCACCAGCAGAGCCATGGGGACTAGCGGGAGGGTCTCCTACGAGCAGTACTTC
>TRBJ2-5|TRBD1|.|TRBV20-1
CSAVDQGQGQETQYF
TGCAGTGCCGTTGATCAGGGACAGGGACAAGAGACCCAGTACTTC
>TRBJ2-3|.|few|TRBV7-9
CASRVDARDTQYF
TGTGCCAGCAGGGTAGACGCGCGGGATACGCAGTATTTT
>TRBJ2-5|.|.|TRBV5-1
CASRLRTDQETQYF
TGCGCCAGCAGACTAAGGACAGACCAAGAGACCCAGTACTTC
>TRBJ2-1|TRBD2|many|TRBV7-9
CASSLAGGALIEQFF
TGTGCCAGCAGCTTAGCGGGAGGGGCATTGATTGAGCAGTTCTTC
>TRBJ1-1|.|.|TRBV7-2
CASTLNPRYTEAFF
TGTGCCAGCACCTTGAACCCTCGGTACACTGAAGCTTTCTTT
>TRBJ2-1|.|.|TRBV4-3
CASSQGSGTDNEQFF
TGCGCCAGCAGCCAAGGTAGCGGGACAGACAATGAGCAGTTCTTC
>TRBJ2-3|TRBD1|many|TRBV6-1
CASSAGQPYTDTQYF
TGTGCCAGCAGTGCGGGACAGCCCTACACAGATACGCAGTATTTT
>TRBJ2-1|TRBD2|few|TRBV29-1
CSVLGLARPGRVEQFF
TGCAGCGTGTTGGGACTAGCAAGGCCCGGGAGGGTTGAGCAGTTCTTC
>TRBJ2-1|TRBD2|few|TRBV27
CASSLLTSGRVNEQFF
TGTGCCAGCAGTCTTCTCACTAGCGGGAGGGTAAATGAGCAGTTCTTC
>TRBJ1-5|.|.|TRBV19
CASSIVEGQPQHF
TGTGCCAGTAGTATAGTCGAGGGCCAGCCCCAGCATTTT
>TRBJ2-5|.|.|TRBV10-3
CAISVGRAWETQYF
TGTGCCATCAGTGTGGGCAGGGCGTGGGAGACCCAGTACTTC
>TRBJ2-7|.|many|TRBV29-1
CSVGWGNGEQYF
TGCAGCGTTGGTTGGGGAAATGGCGAGCAGTACTTC
>TRBJ1-1|TRBD1|.|TRBV9
CASSVTDRATEAFF
TGTGCCAGCAGCGTAACGGACAGGGCCACTGAAGCTTTCTTT
>TRBJ2-3|.|.|TRBV7-8
CASRRVGTDTQYF
TGTGCCAGCAGGAGGGTCGGTACAGATACGCAGTATTTT
>TRBJ2-2|.|.|TRBV30
CAWSVVGVGAGELFF
TGTGCCTGGAGTGTAGTAGGGGTCGGGGCCGGGGAGCTGTTTTTT
>TRBJ1-2|.|.|TRBV5-1
CASSFPQGYGYTF
TGCGCCAGCAGCTTTCCCCAAGGCTATGGCTACACCTTC
>TRBJ2-3|TRBD2|many|TRBV29-1
CSAQRESGTQYF
TGCAGCGCCCAGCGGGAGTCGGGTACGCAGTATTTT
>TRBJ1-2|TRBD1|many|TRBV29-1
CSVARGDSYGYTF
TGCAGCGTTGCCAGGGGGGATTCCTATGGCTACACCTTC
>TRBJ2-7|.|.|TRBV4-3
CASSQERVTGYEQYF
TGCGCCAGCAGCCAAGAGAGGGTCACAGGCTACGAGCAGTACTTC
>TRBJ2-2|TRBD2|.|TRBV30
CAWTPAGGLATETGELFF
TGTGCCTGGACCCCTGCGGGAGGGTTGGCAACCGAGACGGGGGAGCTGTTTTTT
>TRBJ2-7|.|many|TRBV3-1
CASSFAGLLYEQYF
TGTGCCAGCAGCTTCGCCGGGCTACTATACGAGCAGTACTTC
>TRBJ1-5|TRBD1|few|TRBV2
CASTTGTGASQPQHF
TGTGCCAGCACCACCGGGACAGGGGCTAGTCAGCCCCAGCATTTT
>TRBJ1-1|.|few|TRBV29-1
CSVGLGGMNTEAFF
TGCAGCGTCGGACTGGGAGGCATGAACACTGAAGCTTTCTTT
>TRBJ2-7|TRBD1|many|TRBV7-9
CASSPTRDRSYEQYF
TGTGCCAGCAGCCCTACCCGGGACAGATCCTACGAGCAGTACTTC
>TRBJ2-5|TRBD1|many|TRBV12-3/TRBV12-4
CASRTGGQETQYF
TGTGCCAGCAGGACAGGGGGCCAAGAGACCCAGTACTTC
>TRBJ2-5|.|few|TRBV6-2/TRBV6-3
CASSYPGPAGGIETQYF
TGTGCCAGCAGTTACCCTGGACCAGCAGGAGGGATAGAGACCCAGTACTTC
>TRBJ1-6|.|.|TRBV23-1
CASSQLGGCNSPLHF
TGCGCCAGCAGTCAATTGGGGGGCTGTAATTCACCCCTCCACTTT
>TRBJ1-1|.|.|TRBV6-2/TRBV6-3
CASSYSPRITEAFF
TGTGCCAGCAGTTACTCTCCGAGGATCACTGAAGCTTTCTTT
>TRBJ2-1|.|many|TRBV7-2
CASSFRTGEQFF
TGTGCCAGCAGCTTTCGTACAGGTGAGCAGTTCTTC
>TRBJ1-6|.|.|TRBV27
CASSLLGGSSPLHF
TGTGCCAGCAGTTTATTAGGGGGATCGTCACCCCTCCACTTT
>TRBJ2-5|TRBD2|few|TRBV2
CASSGAGGPITETQYF
TGTGCCAGCAGCGGAGCGGGGGGACCTATCACAGAGACCCAGTACTTC
>TRBJ2-1|TRBD2|many|TRBV10-3
CAISVGGTSGRIGYKEDEQFF
TGTGCCATCAGTGTGGGGGGGACTAGCGGGAGGATCGGGTACAAAGAAGATGAGCAGTTCTTC
>TRBJ2-1|TRBD2|many|TRBV20-1
CSAPRASGGSSYNEQFF
TGCAGTGCCCCTAGGGCTAGCGGGGGGAGCTCCTACAATGAGCAGTTCTTC
>TRBJ2-7|.|.|TRBV29-1
CSVGAVAGYEQYF
TGCAGCGTTGGGGCTGTCGCGGGCTACGAGCAGTACTTC
>TRBJ2-7|TRBD1|.|TRBV28
CARVGGQGNEQYF
TGTGCCAGGGTCGGGGGACAGGGTAACGAGCAGTACTTC
>TRBJ2-7|.|.|TRBV7-8
CASSFRGPVSYEQYF
TGTGCCAGCAGCTTTCGGGGGCCGGTCTCCTACGAGCAGTACTTC
>TRBJ2-1|.|few|TRBV11-2
CASSNYKRTLEQFF
TGTGCCAGCAGCAATTACAAAAGGACACTTGAGCAGTTCTTC
>TRBJ1-1|TRBD1|.|TRBV7-9
CASSYWGQRNTEAFF
TGTGCCAGCAGCTATTGGGGACAGCGGAACACTGAAGCTTTCTTT
>TRBJ2-1|.|few|TRBV6-5
CASSYSGGLYNEQFF
TGTGCCAGCAGTTACTCGGGGGGCCTATACAATGAGCAGTTCTTC
>TRBJ1-1|TRBD1|.|TRBV12-3/TRBV12-4
CASRPQGAGTEAFF
TGTGCCAGCAGACCACAGGGGGCTGGCACTGAAGCTTTCTTT
>TRBJ2-3|.|.|TRBV5-1
CASSWRTVGASTDTQYF
TGCGCCAGCAGCTGGAGAACCGTCGGGGCAAGCACAGATACGCAGTATTTT
>TRBJ2-1|TRBD2|many|TRBV7-9
CANSGLAGENGQFF
TGTGCCAACTCCGGACTAGCGGGAGAGAATGGGCAGTTCTTC
>TRBJ2-7|TRBD2|few|TRBV20-1
CSALAGGVSYEQYF
TGCAGTGCTTTAGCGGGAGGCGTCTCCTACGAGCAGTACTTC
>TRBJ2-1|TRBD2|.|TRBV20-1
CSARRASGAWDEQFF
TGCAGTGCTAGGAGGGCTAGCGGGGCTTGGGATGAGCAGTTCTTC
>TRBJ2-3|.|.|TRBV28
CASSFIAASTDTQYF
TGTGCCAGCAGTTTTATAGCGGCTAGCACAGATACGCAGTATTTT
>TRBJ2-7|.|many|TRBV4-2
CASSQSPGGYEQYF
TGTGCCAGCAGCCAGTCCCCCGGGGGCTACGAGCAGTACTTC
>TRBJ2-1|.|many|TRBV12-5
CASGLVNEQFF
TGTGCTAGTGGTTTGGTGAATGAGCAGTTCTTC
>TRBJ2-1|TRBD2|.|TRBV4-2
CASSQNLAGGYNEQFF
TGTGCCAGCAGCCAGAACCTAGCGGGAGGATACAATGAGCAGTTCTTC
>TRBJ2-2|TRBD2|.|TRBV6-2/TRBV6-3
CASIAGTSGTVGELFF
TGTGCCAGCATCGCCGGGACTAGCGGGACCGTCGGGGAGCTGTTTTTT
>TRBJ1-6|TRBD1|.|TRBV30
CAWTAWTGTSPLHF
TGTGCCTGGACAGCCTGGACAGGGACTTCACCCCTCCACTTT
>TRBJ1-6|.|.|TRBV3-1
CASSLTTLDRKPPLHF
TGTGCCAGCAGCCTTACTACCTTGGACCGCAAGCCACCCCTCCACTTT
>TRBJ2-6|.|.|TRBV6-1
CASSGNQAGANVLTF
TGTGCCAGCAGTGGAAACCAGGCCGGGGCCAACGTCCTGACTTTC
>TRBJ2-1|TRBD2|.|TRBV6-5
CASSYSASGSARKQFF
TGTGCCAGCAGTTACTCGGCTAGCGGGTCCGCAAGGAAGCAGTTCTTC
>TRBJ2-5|.|.|TRBV3-1
CASSQDLETQYF
TGTGCCAGCAGCCAAGATCTTGAGACCCAGTACTTC